This TCR beta chain was captured by sequencing in a study of shared clonotypes between healthy human individuals (dated by TCRdb to 2018 to 2021). Background on the whole study: Two women and three men aged 18 to 49 years were included in the cohort. For each donor, CD4 naive and CD4 memory were each run on three plates, CD8 naive on two plates, and CD8 memory on one plate. The study deeply sequenced blood TCR repertoires of several healthy adults to estimate repertoire size and the extent of clonotype sharing between individuals. Libraries were prepared and TCR repertoires were sequenced by different laboratories using diverse techniques, in order to increase sequencing depth and limit assay-specific biases. Each donor's leukapheresis produced roughly between roughly 0.85 and 9 billion PBMCs.

The research as a whole found: Sampling was limited to blood, and TCR repertoires in tissue likely differ from TCR repertoires in blood. The genetic and exposure-history diversity represented was limited by the small number of donors. When four donors were compared, the shared fraction of clonotypes was about 5.4% for naive CD4, over 3% for naive CD8, roughly 2.5% for memory CD4, and 0.3% to 0.5% for memory CD8. Compared with non-shared clonotypes, the clonotypes found in all four sorted-subset donors had higher generation probabilities. Pairwise subsampling indicated that sequencing depth was expected to affect the degree of clonotype sharing among donors. Rarefaction of sorted-subset datasets indicated incomplete sequencing despite the large sequencing depth. Larger estimated clonotype richness was generally found for naive subsets than for memory subsets.

Turning to this clone: There is no known antigen for this receptor. Qualities for individual bases were not recorded, and no much larger clone is one base off. The sample has other DNA sequences that encode this CDR3 too.

The donors were healthy, HIV-negative adults who had no recently reported acute infections or vaccinations. Only Caucasian adults living in Nashville, Tennessee, USA were represented among the donors. Magnetic negative selection was used to enrich CD4+ T cells, after which naive cells were positively selected on CD45RA and the negative fraction became the memory subset. Blood was obtained by leukapheresis, after which PBMCs were separated by Ficoll-Histopaque density gradient centrifugation and cryopreserved in liquid nitrogen vapor phase. Purity and quantity of every magnetically sorted T cell population were checked by analytical flow cytometry. Each sorted fraction had its genomic DNA isolated and then quantified by UV absorbance on a Nanodrop 2000c. Using the deep immunoSEQ assay, multiplex PCR amplified TCR CDR3 regions from genomic DNA. Genomic DNA extracted from each cell subset was distributed evenly over all wells of several immunoSEQ 96-well plates, and each plate served as one replicate. For sorted subsets, about 0.2 ug genomic DNA, equal to some 30,000 T cell genomes, was loaded into each replicate PCR. Purified libraries were measured with a Qubit 3.0 fluorometer, size-checked on a Bioanalyzer 2100, and measured again with the KAPA Library Quantification kit. Every immunoSEQ 96-well plate was sequenced on a dedicated single-read 150-cycle Illumina NextSeq 550 flow cell. On the study's bioinformatics: Because the immunoSEQ output included only junctional sequences and no quality scores, the filtering could not be the same as the filtering used for full-length reads. To assign V/J genes and CDR3, sequences were annotated against IMGT germline references using PyIR, a Python wrapper for IgBLAST v1.9. Reads with weak V/J assignments (E-value above 1e-6), missing CDR3, stop codons, out-of-frame junctions, or ambiguous translated residues were removed. V3J clonotypes were defined by identical inferred V gene, J gene, and CDR3 amino acid sequence. The percentage overlap between two repertoires was calculated by dividing the number of shared unique clonotypes by the size of the smaller repertoire. RTK rarefaction, the Chao1 estimator, and Recon v2.1 estimates of unobserved clonotypes were used to assess repertoire richness. Generation probabilities for all TCRbeta clonotypes obtained by the gDNA method from several donors were computed using OLGA. Here the immuneACCESS table is served through TCRdb, limited to in-frame sequences with V and J called. Missing clones are a known gap in these copies; in checked studies unresolved V genes cover under half, and the rest lacks a known reason. For V, J and clone size, that table is used; D and trimming come from the DNA. This sample holds approximately 2,000,000 clones; 80% to 95% were observed only once. Approximately 0.4% of the sample lies in the top ten.

This clonotype originated in a man between 18 and 35 years old in good health. Some clones in this sample may be carry-over from other donors' samples. What was sequenced was naive CD4+ T cells from PBMCs. The cell subset or site tag for this specimen amounts to: CD45RA+ positively selected.

The nucleotide sequence is given as TGTGCCAGCAGTCTCGACAGCTACAATGAGCAGTTCTTC. It codes for CASSLDSYNEQFF. The sequence links TRBV28 to TRBJ2-1; a tentative D call is TRBD1 (5 bases match). CDR1 MDHEN and CDR2 SYDVKM are derived from the germline V gene. The CDR3 runs 13 residues from the cysteine to the phenylalanine. Only the CDR3 DNA stays, 39 bases, in frame from base 1. At the junction V is shortened by 5 bases and J by 3 bases, with 8 bases in between.